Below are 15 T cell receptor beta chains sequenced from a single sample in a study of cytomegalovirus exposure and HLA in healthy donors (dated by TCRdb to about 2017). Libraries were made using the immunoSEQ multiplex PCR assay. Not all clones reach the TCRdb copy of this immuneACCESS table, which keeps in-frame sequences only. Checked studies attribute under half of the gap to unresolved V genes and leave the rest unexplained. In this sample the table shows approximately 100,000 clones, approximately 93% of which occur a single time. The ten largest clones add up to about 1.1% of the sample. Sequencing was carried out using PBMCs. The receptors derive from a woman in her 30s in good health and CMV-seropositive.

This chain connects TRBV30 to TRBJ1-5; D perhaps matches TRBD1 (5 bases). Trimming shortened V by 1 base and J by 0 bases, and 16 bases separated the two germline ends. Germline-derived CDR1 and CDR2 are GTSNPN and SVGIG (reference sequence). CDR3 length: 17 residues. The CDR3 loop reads CAWSARLQVDSNQPQHF. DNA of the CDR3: TGTGCCTGGAGTGCACGCCTACAGGTAGATAGCAATCAGCCCCAGCATTTT.

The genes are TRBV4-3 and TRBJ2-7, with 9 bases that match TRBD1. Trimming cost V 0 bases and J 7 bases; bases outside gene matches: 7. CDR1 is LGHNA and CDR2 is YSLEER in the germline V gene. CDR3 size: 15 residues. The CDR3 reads CASSQDHRGPREQYF. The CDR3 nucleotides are TGCGCCAGCAGCCAAGATCACAGGGGGCCTCGAGAGCAGTACTTC.

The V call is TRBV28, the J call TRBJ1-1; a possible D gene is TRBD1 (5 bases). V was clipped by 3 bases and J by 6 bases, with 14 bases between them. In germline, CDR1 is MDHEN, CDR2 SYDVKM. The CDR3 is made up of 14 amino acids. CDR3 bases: TGTGCCAGCAGTTTTGACAGAAGGCGTCCTGAAGCTTTCTTT. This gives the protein CASSFDRRRPEAFF.

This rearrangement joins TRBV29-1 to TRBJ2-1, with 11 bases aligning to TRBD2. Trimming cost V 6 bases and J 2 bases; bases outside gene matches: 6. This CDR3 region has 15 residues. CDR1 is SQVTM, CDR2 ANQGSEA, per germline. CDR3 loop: CSVDTSGSTYNEQFF. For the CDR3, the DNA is TGCAGCGTAGATACTAGCGGGAGTACCTACAATGAGCAGTTCTTC.

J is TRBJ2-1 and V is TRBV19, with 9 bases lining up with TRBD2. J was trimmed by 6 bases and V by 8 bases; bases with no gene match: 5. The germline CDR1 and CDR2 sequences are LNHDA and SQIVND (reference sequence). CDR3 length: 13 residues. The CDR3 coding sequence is TGTGCCAGTGAACCTAGCGGGACCAATGAGCAGTTCTTC. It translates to CASEPSGTNEQFF.

The CDR3 sequence: CASSMARGTYEQYF. The DNA of the CDR3 is TGCGCCAGCAGTATGGCCCGGGGGACCTACGAGCAGTACTTC. The chain joins TRBV5-1 to TRBJ2-7, with a tentative D call TRBD2 (6 bases). Germline V lookup: CDR1 SGHRS, CDR2 YFSETQ. V shed 5 bases and J shed 2 bases, with 14 bases lying between them. There are 14 residues in the CDR3.

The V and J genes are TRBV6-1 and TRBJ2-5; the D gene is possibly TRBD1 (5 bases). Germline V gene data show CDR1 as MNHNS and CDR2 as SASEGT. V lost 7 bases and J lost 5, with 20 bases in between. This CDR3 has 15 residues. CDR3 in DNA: TGTGCCAGCACCTCTTTGGATAGACAGTCGGAGACCCAGTACTTC. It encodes CASTSLDRQSETQYF.

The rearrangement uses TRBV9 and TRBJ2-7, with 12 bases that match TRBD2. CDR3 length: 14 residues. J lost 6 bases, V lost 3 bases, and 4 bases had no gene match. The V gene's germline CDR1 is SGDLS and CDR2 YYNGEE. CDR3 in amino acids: CASSARTSGVEQYF. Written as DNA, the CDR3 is TGTGCCAGCAGCGCCCGGACTAGCGGGGTCGAGCAGTACTTC.

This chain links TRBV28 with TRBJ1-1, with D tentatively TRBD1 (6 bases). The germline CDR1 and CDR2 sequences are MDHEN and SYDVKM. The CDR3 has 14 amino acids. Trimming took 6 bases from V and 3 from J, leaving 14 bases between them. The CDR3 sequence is CASSPGGQHTEAFF. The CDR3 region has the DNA TGTGCCAGCAGCCCCGGAGGACAGCACACTGAAGCTTTCTTT.

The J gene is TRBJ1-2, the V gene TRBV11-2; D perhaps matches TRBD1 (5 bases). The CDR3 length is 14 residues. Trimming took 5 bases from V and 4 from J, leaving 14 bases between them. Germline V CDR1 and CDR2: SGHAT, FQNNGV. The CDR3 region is CASSQVGGGYGYTF. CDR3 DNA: TGTGCCAGCAGCCAAGTGGGGGGGGGCTATGGCTACACCTTC. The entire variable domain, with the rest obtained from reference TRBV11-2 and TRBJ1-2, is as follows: EAGVAQSPRYKIIEKRQSVAFWCNPISGHATLYWYQQILGQGPKLLIQFQNNGVVDDSQLPKDRFSAERLKGVDSTLKIQPAKLEDSAVYLCASSQVGGGYGYTFGSGTRLTVV.

The CDR3 sequence is CASSFAGQGSLDTF. The CDR3 DNA follows: TGTGCCAGCAGTTTCGCGGGACAGGGGTCCCTTGACACCTTC. The V and J genes are TRBV28 and TRBJ1-2, with 10 bases identical to TRBD1. The germline gives CDR1 MDHEN, CDR2 SYDVKM. With V trimmed by 3 bases and J by 12 bases, 10 bases remained unmatched. The CDR3 covers 14 residues.

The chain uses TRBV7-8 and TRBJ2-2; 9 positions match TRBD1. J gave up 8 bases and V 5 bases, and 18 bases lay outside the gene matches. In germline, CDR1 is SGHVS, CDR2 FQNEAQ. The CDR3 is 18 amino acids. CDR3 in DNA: TGTGCCAGCAGCCTTTACTCTCTAGGACAGGGGTTATTGGGGGAGCTGTTTTTT. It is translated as CASSLYSLGQGLLGELFF.

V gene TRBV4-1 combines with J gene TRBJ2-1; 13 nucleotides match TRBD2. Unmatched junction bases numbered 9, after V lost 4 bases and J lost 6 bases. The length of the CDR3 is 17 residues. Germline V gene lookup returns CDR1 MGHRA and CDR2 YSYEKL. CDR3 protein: CASSPWLTSGRLNEQFF. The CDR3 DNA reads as TGCGCCAGCAGCCCCTGGTTGACTAGCGGGAGGCTCAATGAGCAGTTCTTC.

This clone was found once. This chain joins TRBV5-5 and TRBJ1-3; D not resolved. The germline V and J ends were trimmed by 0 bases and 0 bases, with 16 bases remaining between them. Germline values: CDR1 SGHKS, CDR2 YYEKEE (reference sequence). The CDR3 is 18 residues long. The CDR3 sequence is CASSLGFRGFGSGNTIYF. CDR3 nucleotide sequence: TGTGCCAGCAGCTTGGGTTTTAGAGGTTTCGGCTCTGGAAACACCATATATTTT.

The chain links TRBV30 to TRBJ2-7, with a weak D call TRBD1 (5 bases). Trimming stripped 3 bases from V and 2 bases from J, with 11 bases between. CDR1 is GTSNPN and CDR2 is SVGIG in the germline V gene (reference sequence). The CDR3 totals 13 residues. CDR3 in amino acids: CAWSVKTAYEQYF. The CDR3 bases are TGTGCCTGGAGCGTAAAGACAGCCTACGAGCAGTACTTC.